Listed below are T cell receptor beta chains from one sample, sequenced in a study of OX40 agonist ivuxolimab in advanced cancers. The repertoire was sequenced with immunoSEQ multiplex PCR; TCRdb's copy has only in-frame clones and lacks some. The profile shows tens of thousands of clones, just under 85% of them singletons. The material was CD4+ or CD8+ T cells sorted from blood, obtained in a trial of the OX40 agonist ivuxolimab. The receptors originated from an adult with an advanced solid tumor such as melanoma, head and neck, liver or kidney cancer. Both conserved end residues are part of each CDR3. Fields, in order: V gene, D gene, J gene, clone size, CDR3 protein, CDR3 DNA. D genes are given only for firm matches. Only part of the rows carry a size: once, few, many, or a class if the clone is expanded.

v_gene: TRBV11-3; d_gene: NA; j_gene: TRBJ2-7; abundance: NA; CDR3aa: CASRRSYEQYF; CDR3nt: TGTGCCAGCAGACGCTCCTACGAGCAGTACTTC
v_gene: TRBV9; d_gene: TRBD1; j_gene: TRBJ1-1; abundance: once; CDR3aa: CASSVGRGRGTEAFF; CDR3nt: TGTGCCAGCAGCGTAGGGAGGGGGCGAGGTACTGAAGCTTTCTTT
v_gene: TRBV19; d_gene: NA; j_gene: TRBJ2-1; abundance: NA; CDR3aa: CASSISASSYNEQFF; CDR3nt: TGTGCCAGTAGTATATCAGCTAGCTCCTACAATGAGCAGTTCTTC
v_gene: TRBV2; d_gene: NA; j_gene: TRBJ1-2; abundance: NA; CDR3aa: CASSETVYGYTF; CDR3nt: TGTGCCAGCAGTGAAACGGTTTATGGCTACACCTTC
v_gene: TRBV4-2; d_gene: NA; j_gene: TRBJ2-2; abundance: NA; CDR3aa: CASSHVDGANTGELFF; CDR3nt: TGTGCCAGCAGCCATGTGGACGGCGCGAACACCGGGGAGCTGTTTTTT
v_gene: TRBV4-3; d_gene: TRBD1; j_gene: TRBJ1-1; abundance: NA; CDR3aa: CASSQGQGAPNTEAFF; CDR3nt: TGCGCCAGCAGCCAAGGACAGGGGGCGCCCAACACTGAAGCTTTCTTT
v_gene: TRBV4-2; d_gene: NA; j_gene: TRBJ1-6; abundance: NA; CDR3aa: CASSQENWGGMANSPLHF; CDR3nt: TGTGCCAGCAGCCAAGAAAATTGGGGCGGGATGGCGAATTCACCCCTCCACTTT
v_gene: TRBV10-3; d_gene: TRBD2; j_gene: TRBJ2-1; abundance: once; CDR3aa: CAISSGTSGAYNEQFF; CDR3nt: TGTGCCATCAGTTCCGGGACTAGCGGCGCCTACAATGAGCAGTTCTTC
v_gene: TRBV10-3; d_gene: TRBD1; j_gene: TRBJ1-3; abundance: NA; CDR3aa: CAISDPGTGGLDTIYF; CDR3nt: TGTGCCATCAGTGACCCCGGGACAGGGGGCTTGGACACCATATATTTT
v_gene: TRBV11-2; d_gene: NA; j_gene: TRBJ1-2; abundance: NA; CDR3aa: CASSFGGPNYGYTF; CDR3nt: TGTGCCAGCAGCTTCGGGGGCCCTAACTATGGCTACACCTTC
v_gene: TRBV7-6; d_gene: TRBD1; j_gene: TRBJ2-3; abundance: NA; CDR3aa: CASSYRGFTDTQYF; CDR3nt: TGTGCCAGCAGCTACAGGGGATTCACAGATACGCAGTATTTT
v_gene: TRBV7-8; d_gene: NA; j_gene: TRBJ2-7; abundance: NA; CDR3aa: CASSLRYEQYF; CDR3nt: TGTGCCAGCAGCTTACGCTACGAGCAGTACTTC
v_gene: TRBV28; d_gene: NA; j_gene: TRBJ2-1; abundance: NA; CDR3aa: CASSQVLTQYSYNEQFF; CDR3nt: TGTGCCAGCAGTCAGGTCCTCACACAATATTCCTACAATGAGCAGTTCTTC
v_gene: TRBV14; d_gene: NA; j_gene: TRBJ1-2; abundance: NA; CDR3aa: CASSLQEIYGYTF; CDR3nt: TGTGCCAGCAGCCTACAGGAGATCTATGGCTACACCTTC
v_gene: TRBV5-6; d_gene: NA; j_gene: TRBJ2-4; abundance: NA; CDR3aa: CASSSPPAKNIQYF; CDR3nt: TGTGCCAGCAGCTCTCCGCCAGCCAAAAACATTCAGTACTTC
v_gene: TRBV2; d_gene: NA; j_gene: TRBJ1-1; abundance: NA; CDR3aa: CASLTQGDTEAFF; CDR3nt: TGTGCCAGCCTCACCCAGGGCGACACTGAAGCTTTCTTT
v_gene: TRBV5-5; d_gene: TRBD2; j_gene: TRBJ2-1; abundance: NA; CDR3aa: CASSLSGARTTNEQFF; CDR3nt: TGTGCCAGCAGCTTGAGCGGGGCGCGTACTACCAATGAGCAGTTCTTC
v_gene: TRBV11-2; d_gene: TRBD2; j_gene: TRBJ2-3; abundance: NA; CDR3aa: CASRPTSGHTQYF; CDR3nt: TGTGCCAGCAGACCGACTAGCGGGCATACGCAGTATTTT
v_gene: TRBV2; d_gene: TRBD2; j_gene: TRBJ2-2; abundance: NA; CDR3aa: CASRKDSGGTGELFF; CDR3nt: TGTGCCAGCAGAAAGGATAGCGGGGGTACCGGGGAGCTGTTTTTT
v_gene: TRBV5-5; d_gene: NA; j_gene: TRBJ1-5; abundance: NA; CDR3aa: CASSQGLGRSNQPQHF; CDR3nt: TGTGCCAGCAGCCAAGGATTGGGACGGAGCAATCAGCCCCAGCATTTT
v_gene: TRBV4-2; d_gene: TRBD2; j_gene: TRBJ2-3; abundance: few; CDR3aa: CASSLLPSAGGVDTQYF; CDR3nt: TGTGCCAGCAGCCTACTTCCCAGCGCGGGGGGTGTGGATACGCAGTATTTT
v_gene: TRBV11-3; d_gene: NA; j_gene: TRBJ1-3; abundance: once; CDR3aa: CASSLAGTSGNTIYF; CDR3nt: TGTGCCAGCAGCTTAGCAGGGACCTCTGGAAACACCATATATTTT
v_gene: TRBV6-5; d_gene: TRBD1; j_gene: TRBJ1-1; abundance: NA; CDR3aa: CASRYRRGRSEAFF; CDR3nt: TGTGCCAGCCGATATCGGAGGGGGCGCTCTGAAGCTTTCTTT
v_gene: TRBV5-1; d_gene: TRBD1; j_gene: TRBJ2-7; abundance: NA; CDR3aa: CASSFPGQGYEQYF; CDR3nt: TGCGCCAGCAGCTTTCCGGGACAGGGCTACGAGCAGTACTTC
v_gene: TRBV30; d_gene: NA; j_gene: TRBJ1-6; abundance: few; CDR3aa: CAWRRNYSGEDSPLHF; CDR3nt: TGTGCCTGGAGGCGGAATTACAGCGGGGAGGATTCACCCCTCCACTTT
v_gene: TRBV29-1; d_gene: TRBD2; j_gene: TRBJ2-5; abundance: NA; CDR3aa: CSVVGLAGQETQYF; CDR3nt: TGCAGCGTTGTGGGACTAGCGGGACAAGAGACCCAGTACTTC
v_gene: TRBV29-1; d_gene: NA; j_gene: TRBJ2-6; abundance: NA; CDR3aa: CSVEVGGSGANVLTF; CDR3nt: TGCAGCGTTGAAGTGGGGGGCTCTGGGGCCAACGTCCTGACTTTC
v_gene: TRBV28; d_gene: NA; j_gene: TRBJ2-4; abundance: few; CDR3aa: CASSEDPAKNIQYF; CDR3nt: TGTGCCAGCAGTGAAGACCCAGCCAAAAACATTCAGTACTTC
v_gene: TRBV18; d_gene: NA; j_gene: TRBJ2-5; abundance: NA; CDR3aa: CASSRGSEETQYF; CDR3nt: TGTGCCAGCTCACGAGGAAGTGAAGAGACCCAGTACTTC
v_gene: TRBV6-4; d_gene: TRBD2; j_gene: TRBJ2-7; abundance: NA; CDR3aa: CASSEQASGRDEQYF; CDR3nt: TGTGCCAGCAGTGAGCAGGCTAGCGGGAGGGACGAGCAGTACTTC
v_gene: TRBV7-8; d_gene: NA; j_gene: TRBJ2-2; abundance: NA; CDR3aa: CASSLAAGKEELFF; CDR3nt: TGTGCCAGCAGCTTAGCGGCAGGGAAAGAGGAGCTGTTTTTT
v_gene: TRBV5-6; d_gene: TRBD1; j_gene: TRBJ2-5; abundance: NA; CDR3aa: CASSHVRKGTGGETQYF; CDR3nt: TGTGCCAGCAGCCACGTCAGAAAGGGGACAGGGGGAGAGACCCAGTACTTC
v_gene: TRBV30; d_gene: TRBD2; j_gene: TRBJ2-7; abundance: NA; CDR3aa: CAWSFSGVYEQYF; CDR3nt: TGTGCCTGGAGTTTTAGCGGGGTCTACGAGCAGTACTTC
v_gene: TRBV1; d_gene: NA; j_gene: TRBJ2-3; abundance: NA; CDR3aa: CTSSKETSGDTDTQYF; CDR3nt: TGCACCAGCAGCAAAGAGACTAGCGGGGACACAGATACGCAGTATTTT
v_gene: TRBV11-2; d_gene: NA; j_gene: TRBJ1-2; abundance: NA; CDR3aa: CASSPREGGFEDYGYTF; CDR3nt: TGTGCCAGCAGCCCCCGTGAAGGGGGGTTCGAAGACTATGGCTACACCTTC
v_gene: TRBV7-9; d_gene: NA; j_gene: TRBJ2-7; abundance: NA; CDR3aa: CASSSVGTLYEQYF; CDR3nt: TGTGCCAGCAGCTCCGTAGGGACCCTCTACGAGCAGTACTTC
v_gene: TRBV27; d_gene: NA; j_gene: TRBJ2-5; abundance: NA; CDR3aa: CASSPRHAPTETQYF; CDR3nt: TGTGCCAGCAGCCCCCGCCATGCGCCGACGGAGACCCAGTACTTC
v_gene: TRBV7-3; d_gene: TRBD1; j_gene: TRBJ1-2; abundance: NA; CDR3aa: CASSPGQGNYGYTF; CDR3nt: TGTGCCAGCAGCCCTGGACAGGGGAACTATGGCTACACCTTC
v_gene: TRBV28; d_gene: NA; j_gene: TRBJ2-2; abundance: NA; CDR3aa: CASKTGTANTGELFF; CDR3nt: TGTGCCAGCAAAACCGGGACCGCGAACACCGGGGAGCTGTTTTTT
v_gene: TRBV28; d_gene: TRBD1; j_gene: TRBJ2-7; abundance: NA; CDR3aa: CASSTTGGSYEQYF; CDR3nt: TGTGCCAGCAGCACAACAGGGGGTTCCTACGAGCAGTACTTC
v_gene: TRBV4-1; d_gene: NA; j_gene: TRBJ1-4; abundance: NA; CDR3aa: CASSQGEKLFF; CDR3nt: TGCGCCAGCAGCCAAGGTGAAAAACTGTTTTTT